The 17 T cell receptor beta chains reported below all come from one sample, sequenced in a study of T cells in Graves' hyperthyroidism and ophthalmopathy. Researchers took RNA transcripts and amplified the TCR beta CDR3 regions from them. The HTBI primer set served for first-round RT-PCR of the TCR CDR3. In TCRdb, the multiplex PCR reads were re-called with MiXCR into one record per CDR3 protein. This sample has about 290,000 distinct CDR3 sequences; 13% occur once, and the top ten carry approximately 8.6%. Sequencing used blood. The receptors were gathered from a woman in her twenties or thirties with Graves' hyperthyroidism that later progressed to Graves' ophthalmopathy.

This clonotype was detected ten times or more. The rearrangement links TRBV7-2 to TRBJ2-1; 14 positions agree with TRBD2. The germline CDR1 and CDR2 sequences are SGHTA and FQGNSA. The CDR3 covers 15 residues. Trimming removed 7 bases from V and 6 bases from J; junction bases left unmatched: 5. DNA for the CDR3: TGTGCCAGCAACGCCGGGACTAGCGGGAGCAATGAGCAGTTCTTC. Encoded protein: CASNAGTSGSNEQFF.

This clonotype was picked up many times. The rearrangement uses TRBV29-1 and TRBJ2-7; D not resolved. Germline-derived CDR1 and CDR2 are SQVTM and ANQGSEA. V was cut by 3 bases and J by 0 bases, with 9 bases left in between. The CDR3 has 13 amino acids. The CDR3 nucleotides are TGCAGCGTTGAGGAGAACAGCTCCTACGAGCAGTACTTC. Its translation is CSVEENSSYEQYF.

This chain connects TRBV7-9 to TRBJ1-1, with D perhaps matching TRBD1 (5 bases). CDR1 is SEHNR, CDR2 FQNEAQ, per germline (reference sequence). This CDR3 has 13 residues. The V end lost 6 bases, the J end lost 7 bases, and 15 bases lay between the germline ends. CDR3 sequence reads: CASSSGASGEAFF. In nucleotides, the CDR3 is TGTGCCAGCAGTTCCGGGGCCAGTGGTGAAGCTTTCTTT.

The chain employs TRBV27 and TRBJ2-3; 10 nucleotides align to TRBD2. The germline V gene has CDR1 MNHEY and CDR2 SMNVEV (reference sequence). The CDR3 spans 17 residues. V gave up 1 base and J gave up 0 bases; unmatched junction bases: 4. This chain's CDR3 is CASSLFVTSGSTDTQYF. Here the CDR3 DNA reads TGTGCCAGCAGTTTATTCGTGACTAGCGGGAGCACAGATACGCAGTATTTT.

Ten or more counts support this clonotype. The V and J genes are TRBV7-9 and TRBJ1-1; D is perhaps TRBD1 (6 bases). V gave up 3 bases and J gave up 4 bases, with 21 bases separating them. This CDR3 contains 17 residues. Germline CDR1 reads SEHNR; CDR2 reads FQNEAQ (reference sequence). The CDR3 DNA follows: TGTGCCAGCAGCTTGGCCCTTGCTGGGGGCATGGGCACTGAAGCTTTCTTT. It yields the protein CASSLALAGGMGTEAFF. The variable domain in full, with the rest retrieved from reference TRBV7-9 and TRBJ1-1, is DTGVSQNPRHKITKRGQNVTFRCDPISEHNRLYWYRQTLGQGPEFLTYFQNEAQLEKSRLLSDRFSAERPKGSFSTLEIQRTEQGDSAMYLCASSLALAGGMGTEAFFGQGTRLTVV.

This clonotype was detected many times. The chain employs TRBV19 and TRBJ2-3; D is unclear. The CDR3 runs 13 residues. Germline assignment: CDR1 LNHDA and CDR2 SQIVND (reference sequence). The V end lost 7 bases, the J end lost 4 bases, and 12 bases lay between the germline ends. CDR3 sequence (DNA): TGTGCCAGTAAGATCAGGAACGCAGATACGCAGTATTTT. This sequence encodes CASKIRNADTQYF.

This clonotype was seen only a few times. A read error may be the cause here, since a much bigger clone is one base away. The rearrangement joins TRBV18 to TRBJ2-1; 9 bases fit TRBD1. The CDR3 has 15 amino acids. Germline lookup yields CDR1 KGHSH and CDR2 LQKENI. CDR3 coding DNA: TGTGCCAGCTCACCCCGGACAGGGGACTACAATGAGCAGTCCTTC. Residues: CASSPRTGDYNEQSF.

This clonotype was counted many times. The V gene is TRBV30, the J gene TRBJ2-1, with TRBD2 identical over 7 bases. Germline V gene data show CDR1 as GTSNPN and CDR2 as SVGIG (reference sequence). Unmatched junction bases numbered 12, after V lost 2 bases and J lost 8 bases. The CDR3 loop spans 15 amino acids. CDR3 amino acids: CAWSLGGRAMDEQFF. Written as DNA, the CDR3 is TGTGCCTGGAGTCTTGGGGGGAGGGCCATGGATGAGCAGTTCTTC.

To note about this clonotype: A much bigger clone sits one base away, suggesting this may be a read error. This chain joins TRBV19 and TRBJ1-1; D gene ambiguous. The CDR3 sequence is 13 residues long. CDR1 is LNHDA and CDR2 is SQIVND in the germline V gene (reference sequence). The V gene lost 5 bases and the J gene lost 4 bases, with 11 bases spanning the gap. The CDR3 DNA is TGTGCCAGTAGTGGCCGCCAGAGCACTGAAGCTTTCTTT. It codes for CASSGRQSTEAFF.

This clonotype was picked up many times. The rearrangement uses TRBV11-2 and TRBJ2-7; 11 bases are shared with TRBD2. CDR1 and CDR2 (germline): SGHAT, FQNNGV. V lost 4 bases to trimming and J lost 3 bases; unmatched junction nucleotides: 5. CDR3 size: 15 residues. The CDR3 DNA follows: TGTGCCAGCAGCTCTCTTAGCGGGGGGGTCTACGAGCAGTACTTC. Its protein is CASSSLSGGVYEQYF.

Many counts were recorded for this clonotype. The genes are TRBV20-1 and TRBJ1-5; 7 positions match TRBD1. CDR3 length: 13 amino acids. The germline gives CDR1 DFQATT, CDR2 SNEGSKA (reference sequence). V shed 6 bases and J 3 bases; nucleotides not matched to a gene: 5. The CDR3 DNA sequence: TGCAGTGCCCAGACAGGGATCAATCAGCCCCAGCATTTT. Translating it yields CSAQTGINQPQHF.

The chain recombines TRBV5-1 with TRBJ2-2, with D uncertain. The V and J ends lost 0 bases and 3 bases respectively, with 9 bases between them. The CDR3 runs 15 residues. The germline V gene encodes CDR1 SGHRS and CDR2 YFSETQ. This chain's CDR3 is CASSLADRDTGELFF. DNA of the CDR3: TGCGCCAGCAGCTTGGCGGACCGAGACACCGGGGAGCTGTTTTTT.

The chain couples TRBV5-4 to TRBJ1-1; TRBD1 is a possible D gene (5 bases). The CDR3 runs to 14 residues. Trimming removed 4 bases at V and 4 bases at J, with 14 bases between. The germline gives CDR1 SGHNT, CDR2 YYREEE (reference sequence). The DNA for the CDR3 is TGTGCCAGCAGCCAAACCCAGGGAATCACTGAAGCTTTCTTT. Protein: CASSQTQGITEAFF.

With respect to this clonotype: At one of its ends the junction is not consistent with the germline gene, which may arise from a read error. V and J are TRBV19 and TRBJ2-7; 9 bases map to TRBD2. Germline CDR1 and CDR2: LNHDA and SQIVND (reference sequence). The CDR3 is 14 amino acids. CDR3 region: CASRIAGEVYEQYF. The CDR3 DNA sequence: TGTGCCAGTAGGATAGCGGGAGAAGTCTACGAGCAGTACTTC.

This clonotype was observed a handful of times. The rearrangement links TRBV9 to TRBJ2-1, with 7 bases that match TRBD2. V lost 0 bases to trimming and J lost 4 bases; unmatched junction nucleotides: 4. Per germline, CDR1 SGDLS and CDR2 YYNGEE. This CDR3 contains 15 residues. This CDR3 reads CASSVVGAGYNEQFF. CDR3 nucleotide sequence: TGTGCCAGCAGCGTAGTAGGAGCGGGATACAATGAGCAGTTCTTC.

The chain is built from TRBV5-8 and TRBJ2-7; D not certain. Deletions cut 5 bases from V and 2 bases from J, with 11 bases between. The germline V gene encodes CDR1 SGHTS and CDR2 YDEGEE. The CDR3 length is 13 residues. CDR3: CASSYGPPYEQYF. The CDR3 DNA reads TGTGCCAGCAGTTACGGGCCCCCCTACGAGCAGTACTTC.

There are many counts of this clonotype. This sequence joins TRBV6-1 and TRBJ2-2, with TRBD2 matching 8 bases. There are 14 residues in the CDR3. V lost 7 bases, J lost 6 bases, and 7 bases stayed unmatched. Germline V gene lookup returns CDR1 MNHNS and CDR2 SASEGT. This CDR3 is CASTVAGRAGELFF. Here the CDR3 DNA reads TGTGCCAGCACGGTAGCGGGAAGGGCCGGGGAGCTGTTTTTT.